The 30 T cell receptor beta chains listed next were all sequenced from one sample in a study of cytomegalovirus exposure and HLA in healthy donors. A multiplex PCR was run with 60 Vbeta primers and 13 Jbeta primers. TCRdb keeps only in-frame clones here, not all; method: immunoSEQ multiplex PCR. This listing includes just over 200,000 clones. The sequencing input was PBMCs. These TCRs come from a girl aged 2 to 9 in good health and CMV-seropositive.

Comments on this clone: Since the CDR3 does not end with the conserved phenylalanine or tryptophan, this likely comes from a read error. The chain uses TRBV6-5 and TRBJ2-7; weak D call: TRBD1 (5 bases). The CDR3 spans 15 residues. Trimming took 5 bases from V and 2 from J, leaving 16 bases between them. The germline V gene has CDR1 MNHEY and CDR2 SVGAGI. The CDR3 DNA reads as TGTGCCAGCAGTCCCCCCCGGCCAGGGCCCTACGAGCAGTACCTC. It is translated as CASSPPRPGPYEQYL.

In DNA, the CDR3 is TGTGCCATCAGTGAACCTAGCGGGAGGGCAGATACGCAGTATTTT. Its protein is CAISEPSGRADTQYF. The gene calls are TRBV10-3 and TRBJ2-3, with 12 bases fitting TRBD2. Germline V gene sequence: CDR1 ENHRY, CDR2 SYGVKD. The trim removed 3 bases at V and 4 bases at J, leaving 2 bases unmatched. CDR3 length: 15 amino acids.

This chain uses TRBV7-2 with TRBJ1-4; possibly TRBD1 for D (5 bases). The length of the CDR3 is 15 residues. CDR1 and CDR2 from the germline V gene are SGHTA and FQGNSA. V lost 1 base and J 1 base, leaving 7 bases between the germline ends. CDR3 amino acids: CASSLVGGTNEKLFF. CDR3 sequence (DNA): TGTGCCAGCAGCTTAGTGGGGGGAACTAATGAAAAACTGTTTTTT.

V and J are TRBV6-1 and TRBJ1-2; D call uncertain. The germline V gene encodes CDR1 MNHNS and CDR2 SASEGT. CDR3 size: 14 residues. Trimming pared 4 bases from V and 5 bases from J, leaving 14 bases between. The CDR3 loop is CASSADTEFYGYTF. CDR3 in DNA: TGTGCCAGCAGTGCTGACACGGAATTTTATGGCTACACCTTC.

The V and J genes are TRBV27 and TRBJ2-1; D gene uncertain. Trimming left V 3 bases short and J 2 bases short, with 11 bases between. There are 15 residues in the CDR3. Germline-derived CDR1 and CDR2 are MNHEY and SMNVEV (reference sequence). CDR3 protein: CASSFGARTYNEQFF. As DNA, the CDR3 is TGTGCCAGCAGTTTTGGCGCGCGGACCTACAATGAGCAGTTCTTC.

The rearrangement links TRBV28 to TRBJ1-5; possible D gene TRBD1, 5 bases. The CDR3 sequence is 17 residues long. V was shortened by 2 bases and J by 0 bases, with 14 bases between the two germline ends. From germline, CDR1 is MDHEN and CDR2 SYDVKM. The CDR3, as DNA: TGTGCCAGCAGTTTAGGGGGACTCTCGTATAGCAATCAGCCCCAGCATTTT. Residues: CASSLGGLSYSNQPQHF.

The chain carries TRBV6-1 and TRBJ2-6, with 9 nucleotides matching TRBD1. Trimming cost V 4 bases and J 12 bases; bases outside gene matches: 13. Germline values: CDR1 MNHNS, CDR2 SASEGT. The CDR3 length is 16 residues. CDR3 nucleotides: TGTGCCAGCAGTGGATTACAGGGGGCCTCACCAACCGTCCTGACTTTC. Translated: CASSGLQGASPTVLTF.

The chain has TRBV5-1 and TRBJ1-6; TRBD1 aligns across 8 bases. Germline V gene sequence: CDR1 SGHRS, CDR2 YFSETQ. The trim removed 0 bases at V and 6 bases at J, leaving 2 bases unmatched. The CDR3 has 15 amino acids. For the CDR3, the DNA is TGCGCCAGCAGCTTGGTGGGACAGGCTAATTCACCCCTCCACTTT. This translates into CASSLVGQANSPLHF.

The chain carries TRBV6-1 and TRBJ1-4; D is unresolved. The CDR3 length is 15 residues. CDR1 and CDR2 (germline): MNHNS, SASEGT. Trimming stripped 8 bases from V and 5 bases from J, with 18 bases between. This chain's CDR3 is CASSGAAVSNEKLFF. In DNA, the CDR3 is TGTGCCAGCTCGGGCGCAGCGGTGTCGAATGAAAAACTGTTTTTT.

V and J are TRBV11-2 and TRBJ2-5; TRBD1 agrees at 7 bases. With the DNA end fitting TRBJ2-7 better, the J assignment may be wrong. Per germline, CDR1 SGHAT and CDR2 FQNNGV. The CDR3 runs to 15 residues. Here the CDR3 reads CASSRGNRGVYEQYF. CDR3 DNA sequence: TGTGCCAGCAGCCGGGGAAACAGGGGAGTCTACGAGCAGTACTTC.

J is TRBJ2-1 and V is TRBV2, with 7 bases identical to TRBD1. Looked up from germline, CDR1 is SNHLY and CDR2 is FYNNEI. The CDR3 extends over 15 amino acids. The V gene end was trimmed by 8 bases and the J gene end by 2 bases; junction bases not matched to a gene: 9. CDR3 loop: CASWGRGRTYNEQFF. The CDR3 nucleotides read TGTGCCAGCTGGGGTAGGGGGCGGACCTACAATGAGCAGTTCTTC.

The V and J genes are TRBV28 and TRBJ1-2; D unclear. V dropped 6 bases and J dropped 11 bases, with 16 bases sitting between them. This CDR3 region has 12 residues. CDR1 is MDHEN and CDR2 is SYDVKM in the germline V gene. CDR3 sequence: CASSSTATRYTF. Written as DNA, the CDR3 is TGTGCCAGCAGCTCTACCGCGACACGGTACACCTTC.

The chain is built from TRBV11-2 and TRBJ1-1, with 8 bases that match TRBD1. This CDR3 contains 13 residues. Germline V gene sequence: CDR1 SGHAT, CDR2 FQNNGV. After removal of 4 bases from V and 4 bases from J, the junction contained 2 bases not matched to a gene. The CDR3 coding sequence is TGTGCCAGCAGCTACGACAGGGGCACTGAAGCTTTCTTT. Translated, it gives CASSYDRGTEAFF.

The rearrangement links TRBV29-1 to TRBJ2-3, with D tentatively TRBD1 (5 bases). This CDR3 region has 14 residues. Germline-derived CDR1 and CDR2 are SQVTM and ANQGSEA. V dropped 1 base and J dropped 3 bases, with 11 bases sitting between them. This CDR3 is CSVEAGFLTDTQYF. Here the CDR3 DNA reads TGCAGCGTTGAAGCAGGGTTTCTTACAGATACGCAGTATTTT.

The gene calls are TRBV25-1 and TRBJ1-1; maybe TRBD1 (5 bases). Germline loops: CDR1 MGHDK, CDR2 SYGVNS. V lost 4 bases and J lost 1, with 13 bases in between. The CDR3 covers 15 residues. The CDR3 region is CASSVGVLRNTEAFF. In nucleotides, the CDR3 is TGTGCCAGCAGTGTAGGGGTCTTAAGGAACACTGAAGCTTTCTTT.

The chain uses TRBV18 and TRBJ2-3; 10 bases are a match to TRBD1. V lost 3 bases and J lost 6; bases outside the gene matches: 6. CDR3 length: 15 residues. CDR1 KGHSH and CDR2 LQKENI come from the germline V gene. CDR3 DNA sequence: TGTGCCAGCTCACCGGGACAGGGGAATGGGGATACGCAGTATTTT. It codes for CASSPGQGNGDTQYF.

CDR3 DNA sequence: TGTGCCAGCAGCACCGTAATCCAGGGGGTGCACCCTAATGAGCAGTTCTTC. This codes for CASSTVIQGVHPNEQFF. The J gene is TRBJ2-1, the V gene TRBV7-2, with TRBD1 matching over 7 bases. With V trimmed by 5 bases and J by 7 bases, 17 bases remained unmatched. The V gene's germline CDR1 is SGHTA and CDR2 FQGNSA. The CDR3 is 17 amino acids.

The DNA of the CDR3 is TGTGCCAGCAGCTTGCGGCGGTTCGAAGCTTTCTTT. Amino acids: CASSLRRFEAFF. This sequence joins TRBV5-6 and TRBJ1-1, with unresolved D. Deletions cut 1 base from V and 8 bases from J, with 9 bases between. Germline-derived CDR1 and CDR2 are SGHDT and YYEEEE. The CDR3 is 12 amino acids.

The genes are TRBV19 and TRBJ1-5, with TRBD1 matching 7 bases. Trimming took 5 bases from V and 0 from J; bases not matched to a gene: 16. Germline values: CDR1 LNHDA, CDR2 SQIVND (reference sequence). This CDR3 comprises 19 residues. The CDR3 is CASSLRDRAFDHSNQPQHF. The CDR3 DNA reads as TGTGCCAGTAGTTTGAGAGACAGGGCCTTCGACCATAGCAATCAGCCCCAGCATTTT.

This sequence joins TRBV4-1 and TRBJ2-3; 7 nucleotides agree with TRBD2. V lost 1 base to trimming and J lost 2 bases; unmatched junction nucleotides: 6. Germline V CDR1 and CDR2: MGHRA, YSYEKL. The CDR3 loop spans 16 amino acids. The CDR3 spells CASSQGAGVTTDTQYF. The CDR3 DNA follows: TGCGCCAGCAGCCAAGGGGCGGGAGTCACCACAGATACGCAGTATTTT.

V and J are TRBV7-2 and TRBJ2-1, with D maybe TRBD2 (5 bases). The CDR3 is 13 amino acids. The V gene's germline CDR1 is SGHTA and CDR2 FQGNSA. Trimming stripped 5 bases from V and 9 bases from J, with 14 bases between. This chain's CDR3 is CASSPPTRVEQFF. CDR3 bases: TGTGCCAGCAGCCCTCCCACTAGGGTTGAGCAGTTCTTC.

The chain recombines TRBV6-5 with TRBJ2-7; 11 bases align to TRBD1. V lost 0 bases and J lost 3; bases outside the gene matches: 1. This CDR3 comprises 15 residues. CDR1 and CDR2 from the germline V gene are MNHEY and SVGAGI. The CDR3 coding sequence is TGTGCCAGCAGTTACTCGGGGACAGGGGGCTACGAGCAGTACTTC. It is translated as CASSYSGTGGYEQYF.

The V call is TRBV11-2, the J call TRBJ2-1; 8 bases align to TRBD1. CDR3 length: 15 residues. Per germline, CDR1 SGHAT and CDR2 FQNNGV. Germline trimming cut 3 bases from V and 4 bases from J; bases unmatched to any gene: 5. The CDR3 spells CASSFETGEYNEQFF. The CDR3 region has the DNA TGTGCCAGCAGCTTCGAGACAGGGGAATACAATGAGCAGTTCTTC.

V and J are TRBV7-2 and TRBJ2-2, with D tentatively TRBD2 (5 bases). Germline V CDR1 and CDR2: SGHTA, FQGNSA. CDR3 size: 15 residues. Trimming cost V 1 base and J 6 bases, with 12 bases left between them. The CDR3 sequence is CASSLVRGQAGELFF. The CDR3 coding sequence is TGTGCCAGCAGCTTAGTTCGGGGTCAGGCCGGGGAGCTGTTTTTT.

The gene calls are TRBV6-1 and TRBJ1-1; D not certain. The germline V and J ends were trimmed by 11 bases and 2 bases, with 21 bases remaining between them. Germline V gene lookup returns CDR1 MNHNS and CDR2 SASEGT. The CDR3 loop spans 15 amino acids. The CDR3, as DNA: TGTGCCGGGTCCCAAGCCTCGGCGGGAAACACTGAAGCTTTCTTT. This codes for CAGSQASAGNTEAFF.

The rearrangement uses TRBV11-2 and TRBJ2-2; D is unresolved. V gave up 1 base and J gave up 2 bases, with 5 bases separating them. Germline V gene sequence: CDR1 SGHAT, CDR2 FQNNGV. The CDR3 contains 14 residues. The CDR3 DNA sequence: TGTGCCAGCAGCTTAGCCCAAAACACCGGGGAGCTGTTTTTT. Protein: CASSLAQNTGELFF.

This rearrangement joins TRBV13 to TRBJ2-1; 10 bases are shared with TRBD2. The V segment lost 1 base and the J segment 1 base; nucleotides outside the gene matches: 7. CDR1 is PRHDT and CDR2 is FYEKMQ in the germline V gene (reference sequence). This CDR3 is 18 amino acids long. The CDR3 DNA sequence: TGTGCCAGCAGCTTAGCCCTAGCGGGAGAACTATCCTACAATGAGCAGTTCTTC. Protein product: CASSLALAGELSYNEQFF. The whole variable domain, filled in from reference TRBV13 and TRBJ2-1, reads AAGVIQSPRHLIKEKRETATLKCYPIPRHDTVYWYQQGPGQDPQFLISFYEKMQSDKGSIPDRFSAQQFSDYHSELNMSSLELGDSALYFCASSLALAGELSYNEQFFGPGTRLTVL.

The rearrangement joins TRBV5-5 to TRBJ2-7; tentatively, D is TRBD2 (5 bases). CDR3 length equals 14 residues. Germline-derived CDR1 and CDR2 are SGHKS and YYEKEE (reference sequence). V was clipped by 2 bases and J by 2 bases, with 11 bases between them. The CDR3 DNA follows: TGTGCCAGCAGCTTACTAGATAGAACCTACGAGCAGTACTTC. This codes for CASSLLDRTYEQYF.

On this clone itself: The same CDR3 also results from other DNA sequences found in this sample. The chain employs TRBV19 and TRBJ1-1, with 8 bases matching TRBD1. Per the germline V gene, CDR1 is LNHDA and CDR2 is SQIVND (reference sequence). The CDR3 has 14 amino acids. V lost 6 bases, J lost 2 bases, and 5 bases stayed unmatched. CDR3 coding DNA: TGTGCCAGTAGCAGAACAGGGGGAAACACTGAAGCTTTCTTT. It translates to CASSRTGGNTEAFF. Supplemented by reference TRBV19 and TRBJ1-1, the full variable domain reads DGGITQSPKYLFRKEGQNVTLSCEQNLNHDAMYWYRQDPGQGLRLIYYSQIVNDFQKGDIAEGYSVSREKKESFPLTVTSAQKNPTAFYLCASSRTGGNTEAFFGQGTRLTVV.

The chain has TRBV29-1 and TRBJ2-3; 9 bases line up with TRBD2. The CDR3 is made up of 15 amino acids. CDR1 and CDR2 from the germline V gene are SQVTM and ANQGSEA. With 1 base clipped from V and 1 base from J, the junction kept 3 bases outside the gene matches. In nucleotides, the CDR3 is TGCAGCGTTGAAGCTGGCGGGAGGGGCACAGATACGCAGTATTTT. Its protein is CSVEAGGRGTDTQYF.